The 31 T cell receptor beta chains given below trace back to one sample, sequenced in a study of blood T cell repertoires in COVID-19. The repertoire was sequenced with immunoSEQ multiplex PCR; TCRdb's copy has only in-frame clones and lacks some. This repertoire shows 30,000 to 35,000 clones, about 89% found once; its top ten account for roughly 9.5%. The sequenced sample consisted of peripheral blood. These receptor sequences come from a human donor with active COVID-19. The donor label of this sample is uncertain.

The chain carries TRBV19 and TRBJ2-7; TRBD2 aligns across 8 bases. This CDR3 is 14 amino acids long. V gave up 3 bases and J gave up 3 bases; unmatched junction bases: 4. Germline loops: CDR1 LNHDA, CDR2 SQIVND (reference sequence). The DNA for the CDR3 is TGTGCCAGTAGTATTGAGCGGGGGAGCTACGAGCAGTACTTC. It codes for CASSIERGSYEQYF.

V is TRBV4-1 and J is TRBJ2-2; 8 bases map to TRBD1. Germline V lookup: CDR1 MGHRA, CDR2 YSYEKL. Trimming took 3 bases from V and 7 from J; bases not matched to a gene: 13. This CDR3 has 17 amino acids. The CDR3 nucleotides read TGCGCCAGCAGCCAGGACCCTCGGGACAGGCTTCGCGGGGAGCTGTTTTTT. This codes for CASSQDPRDRLRGELFF.

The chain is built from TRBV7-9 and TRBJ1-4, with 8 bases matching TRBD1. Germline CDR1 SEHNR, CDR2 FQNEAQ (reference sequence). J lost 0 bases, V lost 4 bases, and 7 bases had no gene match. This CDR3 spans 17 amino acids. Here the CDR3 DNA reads TGTGCCAGCAGCTCCCGAGACAGGGGTTCAACTAATGAAAAACTGTTTTTT. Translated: CASSSRDRGSTNEKLFF.

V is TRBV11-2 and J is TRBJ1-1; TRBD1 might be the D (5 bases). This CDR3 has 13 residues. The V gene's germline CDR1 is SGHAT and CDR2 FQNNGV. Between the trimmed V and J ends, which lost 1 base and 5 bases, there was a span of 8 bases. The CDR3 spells CASSLGAGTEAFF. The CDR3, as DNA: TGTGCCAGCAGCTTAGGAGCAGGGACTGAAGCTTTCTTT.

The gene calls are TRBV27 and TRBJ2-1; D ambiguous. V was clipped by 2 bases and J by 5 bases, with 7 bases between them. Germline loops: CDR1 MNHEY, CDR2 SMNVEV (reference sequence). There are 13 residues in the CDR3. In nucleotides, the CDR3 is TGTGCCAGCAGTTTAAGTAGCAACAATGAGCAGTTCTTC. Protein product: CASSLSSNNEQFF.

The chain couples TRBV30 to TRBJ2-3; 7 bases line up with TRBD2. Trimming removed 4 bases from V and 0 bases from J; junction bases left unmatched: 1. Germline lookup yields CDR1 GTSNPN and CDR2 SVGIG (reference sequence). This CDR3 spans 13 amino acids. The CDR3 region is CAWNGGSTDTQYF. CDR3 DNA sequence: TGTGCCTGGAACGGGGGGAGCACAGATACGCAGTATTTT.

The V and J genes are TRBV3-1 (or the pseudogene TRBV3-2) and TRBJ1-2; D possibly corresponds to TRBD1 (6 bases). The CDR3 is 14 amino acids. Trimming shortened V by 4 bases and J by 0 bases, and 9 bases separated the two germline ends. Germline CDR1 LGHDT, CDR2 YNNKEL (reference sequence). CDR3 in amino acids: CASSPQGSNYGYTF. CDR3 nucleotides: TGTGCCAGCAGCCCTCAGGGGTCTAACTATGGCTACACCTTC.

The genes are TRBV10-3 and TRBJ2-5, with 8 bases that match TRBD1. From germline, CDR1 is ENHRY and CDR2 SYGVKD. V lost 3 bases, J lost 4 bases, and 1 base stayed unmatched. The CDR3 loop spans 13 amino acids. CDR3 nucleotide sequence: TGTGCCATCAGTGACGGGACAGGAGAGACCCAGTACTTC. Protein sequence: CAISDGTGETQYF.

The CDR3 loop reads CASSRPGVYGYTF. The CDR3 nucleotides are TGTGCCAGCAGCCGCCCAGGGGTTTATGGCTACACCTTC. V usage is TRBV3-1 (or the pseudogene TRBV3-2) and J usage is TRBJ1-2; TRBD1 is a possible D gene (6 bases). From germline, CDR1 is LGHDT and CDR2 YNNKEL (reference sequence). Between the trimmed V and J ends, which lost 4 bases and 5 bases, there was a span of 11 bases. The CDR3 is 13 residues long.

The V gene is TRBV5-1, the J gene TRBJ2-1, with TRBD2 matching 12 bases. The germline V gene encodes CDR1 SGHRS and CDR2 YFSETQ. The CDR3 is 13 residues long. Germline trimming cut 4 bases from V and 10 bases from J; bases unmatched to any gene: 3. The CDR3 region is CASSRGLAGEQFF. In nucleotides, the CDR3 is TGCGCCAGCAGCAGAGGACTAGCGGGGGAGCAGTTCTTC.

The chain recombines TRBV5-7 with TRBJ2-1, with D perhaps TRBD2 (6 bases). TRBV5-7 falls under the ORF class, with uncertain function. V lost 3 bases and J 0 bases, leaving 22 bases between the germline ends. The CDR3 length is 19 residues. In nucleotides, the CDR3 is TGTGCCAGCAGCTGGGACTGGGCAGGCCCACCGGGCTCCTACAATGAGCAGTTCTTC. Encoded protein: CASSWDWAGPPGSYNEQFF.

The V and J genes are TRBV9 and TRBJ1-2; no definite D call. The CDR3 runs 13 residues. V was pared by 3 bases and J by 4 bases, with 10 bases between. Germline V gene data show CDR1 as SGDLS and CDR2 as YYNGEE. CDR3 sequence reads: CASSAGGSYGYTF. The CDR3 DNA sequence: TGTGCCAGCAGCGCCGGAGGTTCCTATGGCTACACCTTC.

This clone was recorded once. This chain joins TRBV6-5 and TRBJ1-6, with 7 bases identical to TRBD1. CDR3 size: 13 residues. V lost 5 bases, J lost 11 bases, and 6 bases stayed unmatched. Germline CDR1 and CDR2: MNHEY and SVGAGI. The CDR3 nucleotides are TGTGCCAGCAGTCCGACAGGGAGGACACCCCTCCACTTT. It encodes CASSPTGRTPLHF.

The CDR3 is CASSLSLAGTYEQYF. CDR3 nucleotides: TGTGCCAGCAGTTTAAGCCTAGCGGGTACCTACGAGCAGTACTTC. The J gene is TRBJ2-7, the V gene TRBV27; TRBD2 matches 8 bases. The junction had 5 bases not matched to a gene; V was cut back by 2 bases and J by 2 bases. Germline V lookup: CDR1 MNHEY, CDR2 SMNVEV (reference sequence). This CDR3 contains 15 residues.

In nucleotides, the CDR3 is TGTGCCAGCAGTTTAGGGCAGCTCTACTTC. Amino acid sequence: CASSLGQLYF. The chain links TRBV28 to TRBJ2-7; D gene ambiguous. There are 10 residues in the CDR3. The germline CDR1 and CDR2 sequences are MDHEN and SYDVKM. With 2 bases removed from V and 13 bases from J, the gap between germline ends came to 9 bases.

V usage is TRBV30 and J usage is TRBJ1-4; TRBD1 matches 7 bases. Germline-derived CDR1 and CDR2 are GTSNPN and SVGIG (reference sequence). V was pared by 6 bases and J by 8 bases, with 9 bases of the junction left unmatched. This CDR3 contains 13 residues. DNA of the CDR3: TGTGCCTGCCTAGACAGGGTCCGGGAAAAACTGTTTTTT. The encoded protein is CACLDRVREKLFF.

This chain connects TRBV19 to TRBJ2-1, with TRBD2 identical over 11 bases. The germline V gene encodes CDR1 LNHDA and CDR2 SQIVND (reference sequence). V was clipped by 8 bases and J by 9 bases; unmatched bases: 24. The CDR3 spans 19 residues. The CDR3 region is CASLPGGTSGSYSGVEQFF. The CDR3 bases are TGTGCCAGTCTTCCAGGGGGGACTAGCGGTAGTTATTCTGGAGTTGAGCAGTTCTTC.

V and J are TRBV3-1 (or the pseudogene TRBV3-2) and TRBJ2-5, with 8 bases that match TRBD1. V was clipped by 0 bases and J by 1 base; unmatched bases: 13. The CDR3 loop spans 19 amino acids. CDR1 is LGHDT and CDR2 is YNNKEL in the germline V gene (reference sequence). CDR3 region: CASSQDYGRTGHLQETQYF. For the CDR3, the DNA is TGTGCCAGCAGCCAAGACTACGGCCGGACAGGGCATCTCCAAGAGACCCAGTACTTC.

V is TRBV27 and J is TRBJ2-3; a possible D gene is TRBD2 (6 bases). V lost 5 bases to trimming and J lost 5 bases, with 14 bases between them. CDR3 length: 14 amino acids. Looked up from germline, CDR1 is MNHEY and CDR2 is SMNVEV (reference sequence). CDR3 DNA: TGTGCCAGCAGTCTCGACCAAGCGGGAGATACGCAGTATTTT. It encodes CASSLDQAGDTQYF.

The CDR3 here is CASSYDSYEQYF. As DNA, the CDR3 is TGTGCCAGCAGTTACGATAGCTACGAGCAGTACTTC. The chain combines TRBV6-6 with TRBJ2-7; D gene uncertain. CDR3 size: 12 residues. Germline loops: CDR1 MNHNY, CDR2 SVGAGI (reference sequence). V lost 2 bases to trimming and J lost 3 bases, with 5 bases between them.

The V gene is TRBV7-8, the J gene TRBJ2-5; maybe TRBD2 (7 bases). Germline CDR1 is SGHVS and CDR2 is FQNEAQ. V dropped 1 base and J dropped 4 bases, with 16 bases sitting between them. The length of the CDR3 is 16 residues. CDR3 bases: TGTGCCAGCAGCTTAGTAGGGGGGGCCCCGGTAGAGACCCAGTACTTC. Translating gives CASSLVGGAPVETQYF.

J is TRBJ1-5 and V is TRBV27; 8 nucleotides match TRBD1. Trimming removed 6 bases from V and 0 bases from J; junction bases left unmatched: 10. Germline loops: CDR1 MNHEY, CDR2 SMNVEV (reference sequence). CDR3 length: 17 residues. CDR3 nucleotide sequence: TGTGCCAGCAGGCCCTGGACAGGGATTTATAGCAATCAGCCCCAGCATTTT. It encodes CASRPWTGIYSNQPQHF.

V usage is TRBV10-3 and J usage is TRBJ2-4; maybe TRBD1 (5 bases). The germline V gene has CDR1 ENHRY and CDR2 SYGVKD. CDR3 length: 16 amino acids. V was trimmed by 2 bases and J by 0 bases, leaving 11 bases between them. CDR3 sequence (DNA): TGTGCCATCAGTGAGGGGGCAGAGCTAGCCAAAAACATTCAGTACTTC. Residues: CAISEGAELAKNIQYF.

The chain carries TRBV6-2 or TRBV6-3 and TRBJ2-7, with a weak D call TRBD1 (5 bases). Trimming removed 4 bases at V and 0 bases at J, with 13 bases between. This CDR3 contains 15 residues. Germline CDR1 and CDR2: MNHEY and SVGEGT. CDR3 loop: CASSSYRQSSYEQYF. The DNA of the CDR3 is TGTGCCAGCAGTTCTTACCGACAGAGCTCCTACGAGCAGTACTTC.

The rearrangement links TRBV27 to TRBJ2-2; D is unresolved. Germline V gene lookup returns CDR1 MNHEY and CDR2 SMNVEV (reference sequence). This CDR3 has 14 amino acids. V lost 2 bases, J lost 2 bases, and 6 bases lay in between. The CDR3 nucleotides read TGTGCCAGCAGTTTAATCCCTAACACCGGGGAGCTGTTTTTT. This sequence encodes CASSLIPNTGELFF.

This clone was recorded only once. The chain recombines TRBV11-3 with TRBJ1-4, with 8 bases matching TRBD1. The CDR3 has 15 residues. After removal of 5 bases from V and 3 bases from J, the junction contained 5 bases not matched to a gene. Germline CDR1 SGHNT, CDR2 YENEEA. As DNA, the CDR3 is TGTGCCAGCAGCCAAGGACAGGGCGCTAATGAAAAACTGTTTTTT. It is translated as CASSQGQGANEKLFF. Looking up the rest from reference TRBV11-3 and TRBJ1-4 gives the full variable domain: EAGVVQSPRYKIIEKKQPVAFWCNPISGHNTLYWYLQNLGQGPELLIRYENEEAVDDSQLPKDRFSAERLKGVDSTLKIQPAELGDSAVYLCASSQGQGANEKLFFGSGTQLSVL.

The CDR3 DNA follows: TGTGCCAGCAGCCCGAGACTAGCGGGAGAATATGGTCCGCAGTATTTT. Protein: CASSPRLAGEYGPQYF. The chain has TRBV7-3 and TRBJ2-3, with 12 bases lining up with TRBD2. Germline V gene data show CDR1 as SGHTA and CDR2 as FQGTGA. The CDR3 has 16 residues. Losses at the gene ends were 5 bases for V and 10 bases for J; bases not matched to a gene: 13.

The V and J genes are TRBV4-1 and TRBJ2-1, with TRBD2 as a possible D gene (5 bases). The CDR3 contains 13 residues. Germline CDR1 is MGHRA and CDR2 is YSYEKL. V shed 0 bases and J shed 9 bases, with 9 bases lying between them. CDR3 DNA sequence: TGCGCCAGCAGCCAAGAGGGAGCGACTGAGCAGTTCTTC. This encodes CASSQEGATEQFF.

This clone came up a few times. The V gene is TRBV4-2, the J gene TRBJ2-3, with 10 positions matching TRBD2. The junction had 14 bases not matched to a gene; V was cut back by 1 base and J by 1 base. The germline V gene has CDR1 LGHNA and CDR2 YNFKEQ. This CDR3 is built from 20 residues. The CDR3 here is CASSQGAASGSLSRTDTQYF. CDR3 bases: TGTGCCAGCAGCCAAGGGGCGGCTAGCGGGAGCCTCAGCCGCACAGATACGCAGTATTTT.

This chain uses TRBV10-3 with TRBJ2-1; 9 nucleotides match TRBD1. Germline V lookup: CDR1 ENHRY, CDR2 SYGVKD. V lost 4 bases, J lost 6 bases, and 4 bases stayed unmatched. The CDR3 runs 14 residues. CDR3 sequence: CAISGTGDLNEQFF. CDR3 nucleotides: TGTGCCATCAGTGGGACAGGGGATCTCAATGAGCAGTTCTTC.

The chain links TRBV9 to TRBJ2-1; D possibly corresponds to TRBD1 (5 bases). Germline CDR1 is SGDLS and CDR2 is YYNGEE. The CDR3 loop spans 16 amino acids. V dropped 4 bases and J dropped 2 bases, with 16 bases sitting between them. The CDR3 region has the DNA TGTGCCAGCAGCATGACAGCCCCTTCGCCCTACAATGAGCAGTTCTTC. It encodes CASSMTAPSPYNEQFF. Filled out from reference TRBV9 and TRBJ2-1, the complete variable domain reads DSGVTQTPKHLITATGQRVTLRCSPRSGDLSVYWYQQSLDQGLQFLIQYYNGEERAKGNILERFSAQQFPDLHSELNLSSLELGDSALYFCASSMTAPSPYNEQFFGPGTRLTVL.